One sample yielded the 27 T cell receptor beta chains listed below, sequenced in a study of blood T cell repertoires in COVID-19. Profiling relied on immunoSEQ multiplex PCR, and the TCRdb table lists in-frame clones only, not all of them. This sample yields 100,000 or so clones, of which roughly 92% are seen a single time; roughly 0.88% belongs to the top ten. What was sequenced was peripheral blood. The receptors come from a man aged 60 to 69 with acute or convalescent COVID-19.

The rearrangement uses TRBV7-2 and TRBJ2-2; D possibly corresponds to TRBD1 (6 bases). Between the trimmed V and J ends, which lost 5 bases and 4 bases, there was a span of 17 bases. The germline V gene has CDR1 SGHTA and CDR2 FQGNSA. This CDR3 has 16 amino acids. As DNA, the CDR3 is TGTGCCAGCAGCCGCCTGAGGGGGTCGGGCACCGGGGAGCTGTTTTTT. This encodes CASSRLRGSGTGELFF. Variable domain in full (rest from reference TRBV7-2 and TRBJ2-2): GAGVSQSPSNKVTEKGKDVELRCDPISGHTALYWYRQSLGQGLEFLIYFQGNSAPDKSGLPSDRFSAERTGGSVSTLTIQRTQQEDSAVYLCASSRLRGSGTGELFFGEGSRLTVL.

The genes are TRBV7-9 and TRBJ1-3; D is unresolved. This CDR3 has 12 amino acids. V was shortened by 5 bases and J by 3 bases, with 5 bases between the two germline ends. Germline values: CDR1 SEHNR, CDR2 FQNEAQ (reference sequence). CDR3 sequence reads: CASSPGGNTIYF. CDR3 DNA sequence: TGTGCCAGCAGCCCGGGTGGAAACACCATATATTTT.

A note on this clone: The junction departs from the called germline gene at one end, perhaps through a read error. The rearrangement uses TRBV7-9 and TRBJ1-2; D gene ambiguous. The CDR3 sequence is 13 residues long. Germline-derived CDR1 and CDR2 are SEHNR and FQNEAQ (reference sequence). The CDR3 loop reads CASTLLSVHGYTF. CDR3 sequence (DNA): TGTGCCAGCACCTTATTGAGTGTGCACGGCTACACCTTC.

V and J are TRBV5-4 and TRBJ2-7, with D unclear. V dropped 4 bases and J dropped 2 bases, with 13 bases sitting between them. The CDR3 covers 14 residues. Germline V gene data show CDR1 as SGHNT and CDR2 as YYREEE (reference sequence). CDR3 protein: CASSQWSVPYEQYF. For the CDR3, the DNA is TGTGCCAGCAGCCAATGGAGTGTCCCCTACGAGCAGTACTTC.

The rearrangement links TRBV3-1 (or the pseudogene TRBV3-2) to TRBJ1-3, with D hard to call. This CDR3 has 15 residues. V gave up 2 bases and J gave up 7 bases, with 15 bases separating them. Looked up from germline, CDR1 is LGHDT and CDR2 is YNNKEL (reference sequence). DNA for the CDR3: TGTGCCAGCAGCCAACCCCCGGGCGGGGTTAACACCATATATTTT. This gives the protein CASSQPPGGVNTIYF.

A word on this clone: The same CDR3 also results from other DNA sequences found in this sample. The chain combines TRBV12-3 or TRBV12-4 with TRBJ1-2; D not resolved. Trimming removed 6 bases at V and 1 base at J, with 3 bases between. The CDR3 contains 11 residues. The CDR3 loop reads CASSLNYGYTF. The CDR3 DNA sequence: TGTGCCAGCAGCCTTAACTATGGCTACACCTTC.

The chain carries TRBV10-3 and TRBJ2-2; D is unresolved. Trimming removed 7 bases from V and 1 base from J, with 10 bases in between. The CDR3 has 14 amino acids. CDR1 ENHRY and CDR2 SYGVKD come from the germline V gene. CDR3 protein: CAIKMSVNTGELFF. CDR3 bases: TGTGCCATCAAGATGTCAGTGAACACCGGGGAGCTGTTTTTT.

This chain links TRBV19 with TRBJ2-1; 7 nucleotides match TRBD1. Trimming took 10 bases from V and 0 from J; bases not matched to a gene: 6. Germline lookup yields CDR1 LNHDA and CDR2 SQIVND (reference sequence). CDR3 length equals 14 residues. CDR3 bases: TGTGCCAAGACGCGGACAGGCTCCTACAATGAGCAGTTCTTC. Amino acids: CAKTRTGSYNEQFF.

CDR3 amino acids: CASSPVGGEGTEAFF. For the CDR3, the DNA is TGTGCCAGCTCACCAGTGGGGGGTGAAGGAACTGAAGCTTTCTTT. This chain links TRBV18 with TRBJ1-1; TRBD1 might be the D (5 bases). Germline V gene sequence: CDR1 KGHSH, CDR2 LQKENI. The CDR3 sequence is 15 residues long. V was shortened by 2 bases and J by 5 bases, with 15 bases between the two germline ends.

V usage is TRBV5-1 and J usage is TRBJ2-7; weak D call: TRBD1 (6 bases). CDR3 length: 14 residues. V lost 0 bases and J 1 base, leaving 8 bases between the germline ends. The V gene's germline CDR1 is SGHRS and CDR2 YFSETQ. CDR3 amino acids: CASSLGDRSYEQYF. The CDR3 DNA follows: TGCGCCAGCAGCTTGGGCGACAGGTCCTACGAGCAGTACTTC.

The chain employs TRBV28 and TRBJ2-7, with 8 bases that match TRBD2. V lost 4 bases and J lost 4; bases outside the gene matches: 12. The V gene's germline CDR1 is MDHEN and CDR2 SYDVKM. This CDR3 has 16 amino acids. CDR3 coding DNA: TGTGCCAGCAGTTCTACTTCCGGGACTAGGCATTACGAGCAGTACTTC. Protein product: CASSSTSGTRHYEQYF.

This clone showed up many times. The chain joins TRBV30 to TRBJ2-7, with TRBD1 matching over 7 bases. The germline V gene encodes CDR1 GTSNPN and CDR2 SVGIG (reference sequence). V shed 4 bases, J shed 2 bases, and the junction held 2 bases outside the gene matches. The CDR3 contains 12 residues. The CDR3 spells CAWKQGTYEQYF. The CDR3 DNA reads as TGTGCCTGGAAACAGGGGACCTACGAGCAGTACTTC.

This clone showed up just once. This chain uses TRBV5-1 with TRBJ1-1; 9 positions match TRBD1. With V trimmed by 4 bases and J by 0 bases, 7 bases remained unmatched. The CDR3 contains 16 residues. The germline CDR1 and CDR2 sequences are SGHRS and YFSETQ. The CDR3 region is CASSPGTGIMNTEAFF. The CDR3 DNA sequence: TGCGCCAGCAGCCCGGGGACAGGGATTATGAACACTGAAGCTTTCTTT.

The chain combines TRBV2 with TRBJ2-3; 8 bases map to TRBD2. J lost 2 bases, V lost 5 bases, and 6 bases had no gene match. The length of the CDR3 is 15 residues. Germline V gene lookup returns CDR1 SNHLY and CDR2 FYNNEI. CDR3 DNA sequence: TGTGCCAGCAGTCCCCGGACTAGCTTCACAGATACGCAGTATTTT. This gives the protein CASSPRTSFTDTQYF.

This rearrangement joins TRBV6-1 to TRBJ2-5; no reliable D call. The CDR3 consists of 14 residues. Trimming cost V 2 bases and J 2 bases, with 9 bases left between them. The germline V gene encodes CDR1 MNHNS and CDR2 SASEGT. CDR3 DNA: TGTGCCAGCAGTGAACTTACAGAGCAAGAGACCCAGTACTTC. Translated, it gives CASSELTEQETQYF.

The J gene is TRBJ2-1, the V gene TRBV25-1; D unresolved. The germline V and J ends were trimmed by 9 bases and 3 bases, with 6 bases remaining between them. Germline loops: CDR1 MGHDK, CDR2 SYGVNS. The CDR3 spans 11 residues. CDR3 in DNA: TGTGCCAGTTTGCGCTACAATGAGCAGTTCTTC. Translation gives CASLRYNEQFF. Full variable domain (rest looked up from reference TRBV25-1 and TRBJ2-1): EADIYQTPRYLVIGTGKKITLECSQTMGHDKMYWYQQDPGMELHLIHYSYGVNSTEKGDLSSESTVSRIRTEHFPLTLESARPSHTSQYLCASLRYNEQFFGPGTRLTVL.

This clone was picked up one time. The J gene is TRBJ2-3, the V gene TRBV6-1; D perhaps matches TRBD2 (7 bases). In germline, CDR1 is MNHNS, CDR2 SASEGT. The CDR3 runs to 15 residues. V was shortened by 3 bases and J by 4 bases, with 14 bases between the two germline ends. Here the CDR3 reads CASSDGGTIADTQYF. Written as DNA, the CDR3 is TGTGCCAGCAGTGACGGGGGGACAATCGCAGATACGCAGTATTTT.

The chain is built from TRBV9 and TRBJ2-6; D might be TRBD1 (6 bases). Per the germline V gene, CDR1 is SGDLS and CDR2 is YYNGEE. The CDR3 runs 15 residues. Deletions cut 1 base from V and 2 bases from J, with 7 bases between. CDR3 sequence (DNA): TGTGCCAGCAGCGTACCAGGGGCTGGGGCCAACGTCCTGACTTTC. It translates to CASSVPGAGANVLTF.

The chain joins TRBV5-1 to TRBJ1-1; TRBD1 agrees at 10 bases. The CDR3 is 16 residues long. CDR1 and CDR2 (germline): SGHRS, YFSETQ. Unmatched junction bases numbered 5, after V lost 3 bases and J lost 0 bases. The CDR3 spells CASSSGQGVMNTEAFF. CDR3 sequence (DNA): TGCGCCAGCAGCTCCGGACAGGGGGTCATGAACACTGAAGCTTTCTTT. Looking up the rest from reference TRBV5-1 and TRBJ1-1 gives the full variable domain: KAGVTQTPRYLIKTRGQQVTLSCSPISGHRSVSWYQQTPGQGLQFLFEYFSETQRNKGNFPGRFSGRQFSNSRSEMNVSTLELGDSALYLCASSSGQGVMNTEAFFGQGTRLTVV.

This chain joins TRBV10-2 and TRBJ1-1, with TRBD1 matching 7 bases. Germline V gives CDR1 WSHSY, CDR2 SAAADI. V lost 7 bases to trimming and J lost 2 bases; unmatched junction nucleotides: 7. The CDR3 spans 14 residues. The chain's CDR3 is CASTVTGLNTEAFF. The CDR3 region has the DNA TGCGCCAGCACCGTGACAGGGCTAAACACTGAAGCTTTCTTT.

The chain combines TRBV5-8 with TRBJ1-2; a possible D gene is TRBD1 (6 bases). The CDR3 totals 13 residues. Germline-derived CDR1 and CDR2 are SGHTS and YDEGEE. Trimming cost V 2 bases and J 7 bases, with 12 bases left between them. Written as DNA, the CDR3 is TGTGCCAGCAGCTTTCGGGGGGGCCGTGGCTACACCTTC. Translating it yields CASSFRGGRGYTF.

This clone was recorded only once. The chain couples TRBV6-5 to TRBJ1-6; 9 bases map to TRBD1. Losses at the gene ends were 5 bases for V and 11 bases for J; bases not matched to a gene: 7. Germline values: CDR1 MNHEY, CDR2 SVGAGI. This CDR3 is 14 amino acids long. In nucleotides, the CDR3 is TGTGCCAGCAGTCGGGGACAGGGTCTGGCACCCCTCCACTTT. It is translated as CASSRGQGLAPLHF.

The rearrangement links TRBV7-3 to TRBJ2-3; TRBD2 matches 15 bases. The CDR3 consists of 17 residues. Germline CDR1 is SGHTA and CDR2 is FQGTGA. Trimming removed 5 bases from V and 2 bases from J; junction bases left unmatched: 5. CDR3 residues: CASSAGLAGGPTDTQYF. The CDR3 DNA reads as TGTGCCAGCAGCGCTGGACTAGCGGGAGGGCCCACAGATACGCAGTATTTT.

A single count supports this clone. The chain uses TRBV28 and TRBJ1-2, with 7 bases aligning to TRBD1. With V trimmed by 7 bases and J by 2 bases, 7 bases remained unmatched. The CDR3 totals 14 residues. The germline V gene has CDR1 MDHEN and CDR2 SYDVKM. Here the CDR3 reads CASKIGGENYGYTF. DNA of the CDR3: TGTGCCAGCAAAATAGGGGGCGAGAACTATGGCTACACCTTC.

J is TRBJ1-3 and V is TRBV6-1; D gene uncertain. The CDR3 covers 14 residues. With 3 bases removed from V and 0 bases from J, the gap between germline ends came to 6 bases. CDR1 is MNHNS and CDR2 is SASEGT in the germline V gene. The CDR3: CASSEASSGNTIYF. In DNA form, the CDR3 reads TGTGCCAGCAGTGAGGCCAGCTCTGGAAACACCATATATTTT.

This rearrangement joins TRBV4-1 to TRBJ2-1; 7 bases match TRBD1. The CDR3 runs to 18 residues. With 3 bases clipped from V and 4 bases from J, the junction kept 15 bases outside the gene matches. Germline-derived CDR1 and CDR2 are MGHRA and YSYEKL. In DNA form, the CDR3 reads TGCGCCAGCAGCCATGCCCTAAAACAGGGGATTAGGTACAATGAGCAGTTCTTC. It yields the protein CASSHALKQGIRYNEQFF.

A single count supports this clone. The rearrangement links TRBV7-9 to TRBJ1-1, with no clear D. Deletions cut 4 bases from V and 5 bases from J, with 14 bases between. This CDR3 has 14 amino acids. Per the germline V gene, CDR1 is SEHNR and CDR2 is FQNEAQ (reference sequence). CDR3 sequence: CASSSPLSGTEAFF. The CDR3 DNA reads TGTGCCAGCAGCTCCCCTTTGTCCGGGACTGAAGCTTTCTTT.